The source of this TCR beta chain is a study of human T cells and chemical hapten exposure. As for the study in general: Readings were taken at 6 days from patch tests that had applied 0.01% DPC to the upper back.

There are many counts of this clonotype. This CDR3 region has 11 residues. Trimming removed 7 bases at V and 1 base at J, with 6 bases between. In germline, CDR1 is DFQATT, CDR2 SNEGSKA (reference sequence). This sample's time point: pre-sensitization, week 0. Treatment indicated: therapeutic diphenylcyclopropenone sensitization with weekly scalp DPC. TCRdb re-called the RACE reads through MiXCR, storing one row per CDR3 protein. Altogether about 51,000 distinct CDR3 sequences are present, 8.5% to 10% being singletons, with the ten largest covering about 14%. The TCR was taken from a middle-aged woman with alopecia areata. Some clones in this sample may be carry-over from other donors' samples. The chain is built from TRBV20-1 and TRBJ2-3; TRBD1 might be the D (6 bases). The sequencing here drew on whole blood, taken in connection with sensitization to the hapten diphenylcyclopropenone (DPC). CDR3 nucleotides: TGCAGTGGACAGGGCACAGATACGCAGTATTTT. It translates to CSGQGTDTQYF.